This TCR beta chain was profiled in a study of PD-1 blockade in classical Hodgkin lymphoma. Study-level findings and limits: In newly diagnosed patients, baseline TCR diversity was reportedly below that of healthy donors.

Profiled with immunoSEQ multiplex PCR; TCRdb holds only in-frame clones, not every one. This sample has about 33,000 clones, with approximately 65% found just once. Concerning this clone itself: What it recognizes is unknown.

The time point denotes: cycle 4 day 1 (C4D1), after five to seven weeks of nivolumab. All patients relapsed after autologous stem cell transplantation, and brentuximab vedotin exposure varied. The germline gives CDR1 SGHNT, CDR2 YYREEE (reference sequence). There are 15 residues in the CDR3. V was pared by 1 base and J by 3 bases, with 13 bases between. The chain links TRBV5-4 to TRBJ2-5; D perhaps matches TRBD2 (5 bases). This specimen consisted of peripheral blood mononuclear cells (PBMCs), obtained before the fourth cycle of nivolumab. The receptor's source is a human donor with classical Hodgkin lymphoma. The CDR3 is CASSLRYGEKETQYF. The CDR3 DNA reads as TGTGCCAGCAGCTTGAGATACGGGGAAAAAGAGACCCAGTACTTC. The whole variable domain, filled in from reference TRBV5-4 and TRBJ2-5, reads ETGVTQSPTHLIKTRGQQVTLRCSSQSGHNTVSWYQQALGQGPQFIFQYYREEENGRGNFPPRFSGLQFPNYSSELNVNALELDDSALYLCASSLRYGEKETQYFGPGTRLLVL.